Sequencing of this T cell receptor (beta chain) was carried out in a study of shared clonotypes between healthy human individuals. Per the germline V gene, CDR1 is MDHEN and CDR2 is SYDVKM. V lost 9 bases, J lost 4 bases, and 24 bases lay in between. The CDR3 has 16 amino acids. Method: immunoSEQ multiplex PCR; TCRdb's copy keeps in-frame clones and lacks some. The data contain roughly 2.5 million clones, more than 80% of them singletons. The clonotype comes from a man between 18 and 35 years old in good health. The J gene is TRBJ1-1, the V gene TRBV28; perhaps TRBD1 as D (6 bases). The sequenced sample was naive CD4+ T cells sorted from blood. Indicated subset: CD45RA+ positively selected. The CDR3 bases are TGTGCCAGTCGGCTCGGGGCAGGGGCGATGAGCACTGAAGCTTTCTTT. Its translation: CASRLGAGAMSTEAFF. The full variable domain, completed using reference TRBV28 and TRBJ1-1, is DVKVTQSSRYLVKRTGEKVFLECVQDMDHENMFWYRQDPGLGLRLIYFSYDVKMKEKGDIPEGYSVSREKKERFSLILESASTNQTSMYLCASRLGAGAMSTEAFFGQGTRLTVV.